This T cell receptor (beta chain) was recorded in a study of PD-L1 blockade in urothelial cancer. Across the study: A median blood sample held approximately 150,000 T cells and tens of thousands of unique TCRs.

Concerning this clone: The antigen is undetermined.

Study outcomes and limitations: Durable-benefit patients expanded tumor-associated blood clones more at 3 weeks.

In germline, CDR1 is SNHLY, CDR2 FYNNEI. The CDR3 totals 19 residues. Losses at the gene ends were 2 bases for V and 5 bases for J; bases not matched to a gene: 18. Sequencing used immunoSEQ multiplex PCR; TCRdb keeps in-frame clones, though not all of them. The sample includes more than 45,000 clones, approximately 89% seen only once; the top ten take roughly 3.9%. This clonotype was sampled from a man older than 75 with urothelial cancer. Sequences were derived from PBMCs, sampled around atezolizumab (anti-PD-L1) treatment. This chain uses TRBV2 with TRBJ1-3, with 7 bases fitting TRBD1. The CDR3 reads CASSEPTGSGRTGRNTIYF. Here the CDR3 DNA reads TGTGCCAGCAGTGAACCGACAGGGTCAGGTAGGACCGGAAGAAACACCATATATTTT.